The clone carrying this T cell receptor (beta chain) was counted a single time. CD45RO-negative, CCR7-positively selected cells formed the naive CD8 fraction, excluding terminally differentiated effector memory CD45RA+ cells. These data belong to a study of shared clonotypes between healthy human individuals. Produced via immunoSEQ multiplex PCR; TCRdb's table is partial and in-frame only. The sample comprises about 2.1 million clones, more than 85% of which are singletons, and over 1.5% rests with the top ten. The material sequenced was naive CD8+ T cells from PBMCs. The sequence was obtained from a man aged 18-30 years in good health. Some clones in this sample may be carry-over from other donors' samples.

CDR3 sequence reads: CASSLLRQGQGYGYTF. The CDR3 DNA follows: TGTGCCAGCAGCTTACTTAGGCAGGGTCAGGGCTATGGCTACACCTTC. This chain joins TRBV7-8 and TRBJ1-2, with D perhaps TRBD1 (5 bases). The CDR3 sequence is 16 residues long. Germline-derived CDR1 and CDR2 are SGHVS and FQNEAQ. V was clipped by 2 bases and J by 4 bases, with 17 bases between them.